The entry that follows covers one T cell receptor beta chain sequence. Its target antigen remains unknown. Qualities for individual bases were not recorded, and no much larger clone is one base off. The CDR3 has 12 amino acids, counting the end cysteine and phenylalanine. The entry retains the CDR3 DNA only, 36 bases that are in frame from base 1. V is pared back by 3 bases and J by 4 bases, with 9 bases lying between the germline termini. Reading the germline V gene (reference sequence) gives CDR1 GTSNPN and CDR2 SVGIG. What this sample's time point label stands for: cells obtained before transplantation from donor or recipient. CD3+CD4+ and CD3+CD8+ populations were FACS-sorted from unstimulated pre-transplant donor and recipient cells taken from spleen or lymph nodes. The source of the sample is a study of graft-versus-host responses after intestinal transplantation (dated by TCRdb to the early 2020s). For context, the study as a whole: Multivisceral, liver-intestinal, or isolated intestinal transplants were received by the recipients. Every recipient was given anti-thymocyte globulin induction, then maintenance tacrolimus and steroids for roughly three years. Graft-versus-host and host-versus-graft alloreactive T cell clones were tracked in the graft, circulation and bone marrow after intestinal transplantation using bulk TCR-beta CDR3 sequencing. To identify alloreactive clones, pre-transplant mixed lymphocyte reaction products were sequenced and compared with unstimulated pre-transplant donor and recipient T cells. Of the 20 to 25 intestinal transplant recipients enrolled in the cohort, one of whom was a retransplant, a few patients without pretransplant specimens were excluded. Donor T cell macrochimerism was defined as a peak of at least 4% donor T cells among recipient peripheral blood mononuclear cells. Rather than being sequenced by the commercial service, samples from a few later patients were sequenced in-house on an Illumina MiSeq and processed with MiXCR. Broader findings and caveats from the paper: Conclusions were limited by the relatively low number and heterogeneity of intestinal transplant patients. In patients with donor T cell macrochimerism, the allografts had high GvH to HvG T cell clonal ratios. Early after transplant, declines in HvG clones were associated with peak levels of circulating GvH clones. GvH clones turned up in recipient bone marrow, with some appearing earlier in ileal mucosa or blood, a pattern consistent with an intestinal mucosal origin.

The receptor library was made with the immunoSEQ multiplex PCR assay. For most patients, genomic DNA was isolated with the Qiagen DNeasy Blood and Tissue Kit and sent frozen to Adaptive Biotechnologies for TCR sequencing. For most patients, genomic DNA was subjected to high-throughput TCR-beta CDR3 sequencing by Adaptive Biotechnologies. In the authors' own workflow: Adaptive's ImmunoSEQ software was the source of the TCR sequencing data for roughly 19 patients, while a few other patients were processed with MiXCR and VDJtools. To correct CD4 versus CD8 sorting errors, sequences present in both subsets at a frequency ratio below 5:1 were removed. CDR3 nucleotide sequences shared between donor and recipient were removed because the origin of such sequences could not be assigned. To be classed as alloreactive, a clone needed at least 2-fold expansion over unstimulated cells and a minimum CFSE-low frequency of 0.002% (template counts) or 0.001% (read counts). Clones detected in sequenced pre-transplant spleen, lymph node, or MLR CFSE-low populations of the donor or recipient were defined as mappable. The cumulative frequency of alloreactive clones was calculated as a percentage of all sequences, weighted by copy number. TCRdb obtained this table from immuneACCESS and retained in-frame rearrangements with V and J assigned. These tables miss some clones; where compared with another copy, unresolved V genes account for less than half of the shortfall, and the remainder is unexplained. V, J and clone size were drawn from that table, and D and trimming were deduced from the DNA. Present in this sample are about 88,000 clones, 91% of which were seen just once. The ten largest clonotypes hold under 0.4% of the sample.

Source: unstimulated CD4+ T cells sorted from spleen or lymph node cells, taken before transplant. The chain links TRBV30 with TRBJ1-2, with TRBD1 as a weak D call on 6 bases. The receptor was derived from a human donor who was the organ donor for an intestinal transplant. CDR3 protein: CAWRRGGYGYTF. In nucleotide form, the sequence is TGTGCCTGGAGGCGAGGGGGCTATGGCTACACCTTC.